This T cell receptor (beta chain) was captured in a study of cytomegalovirus exposure and HLA in healthy donors. This clone was recorded a few times. Primers for the PCR totalled 60 Vbeta and 13 Jbeta. Assay used: immunoSEQ multiplex PCR; TCRdb lists only in-frame clones, some missing. The table includes about 150,000 clones, over 80% detected once. Germline V gene lookup returns CDR1 MNHEY and CDR2 SVGAGI. After removal of 0 bases from V and 3 bases from J, the junction contained 5 bases not matched to a gene. The CDR3 consists of 15 residues. The chain joins TRBV6-5 to TRBJ2-7; the match to TRBD2 covers 7 bases. The clonotype originates from a man aged 40-55 years in good health and CMV-seronegative. The specimen was PBMCs. The CDR3 coding sequence is TGTGCCAGCAGTTACTCGAGCGGGAAGATCTACGAGCAGTACTTC. This gives the protein CASSYSSGKIYEQYF.